These T cell receptor beta chains were read from a single sample in a study of blood T cell repertoires in COVID-19. Produced via immunoSEQ multiplex PCR; TCRdb's table is partial and in-frame only. The sample shows about 110,000 clones, roughly 80% of them seen only once. Sequencing used peripheral blood. These TCRs come from a man aged 70 or older with acute or convalescent COVID-19. Both conserved end residues are part of each CDR3. D genes are given only for firm matches. The size entry is marked missing in some rows and otherwise reads once, few, many or a size class.

d_gene	v_gene	j_gene	abundance	CDR3nt	CDR3aa
TRBD1	TRBV19	TRBJ2-2	NA	TGTGCCAGTAGTATCTCCAGGGGGCGGATCGGGGAGCTGTTTTTT	CASSISRGRIGELFF
NA	TRBV28	TRBJ2-3	NA	TGTGCCAGCAGTACCGCGGGGCGCGATACGCAGTATTTT	CASSTAGRDTQYF
NA	TRBV11-2	TRBJ2-2	NA	TGTGCCAGCACCTTAGGTGTGGGGAGCACCGGGGAGCTGTTTTTT	CASTLGVGSTGELFF
NA	TRBV23-1	TRBJ1-2	NA	TGCGCCAGCAGTCAATTTAGAGTCGAACGGTGGACTTCTAGGGGCTACACCTTC	CASSQFRVERWTSRGYTF
TRBD2	TRBV9	TRBJ2-3	NA	TGTGCCAGCAGCGCTGGGACTAGCGGGGCCAACACAGATACGCAGTATTTT	CASSAGTSGANTDTQYF
NA	TRBV3-1/TRBV3-2	TRBJ1-5	NA	TGTGCCGGCAGCCAAGATATTCAGGGGCGCCGGCATTTT	CAGSQDIQGRRHF
TRBD2	TRBV28	TRBJ2-1	NA	TGTGCCAGCAGTTTATTAGGTAGCGGGGGAACCCGGGTTGGTGAGCAGTTCTTC	CASSLLGSGGTRVGEQFF
TRBD2	TRBV7-2	TRBJ2-2	NA	TGTGCCAGCAGCTTCACTAGCGGGAGGGCCGCCGGGGAGCTGTTTTTT	CASSFTSGRAAGELFF
NA	TRBV9	TRBJ2-3	once	TGTGCCAGCAGCGCGGCGGGCACGTCTCCAGATACGCAGTATTTT	CASSAAGTSPDTQYF
TRBD2	TRBV7-8	TRBJ2-3	NA	TGTGCCAGCAGGCGGGAGAGCACAGATACGCAGTATTTT	CASRRESTDTQYF
NA	TRBV27	TRBJ1-6	NA	TGTGCCAGCAGTTTTCTAGTTTTTAATTCACCCCTCCACTTT	CASSFLVFNSPLHF
NA	TRBV3-1/TRBV3-2	TRBJ2-2	NA	TGTGCCAGCAGCCCACAGGTTAACACCGGGGAGCTGTTTTTT	CASSPQVNTGELFF
TRBD2	TRBV9	TRBJ2-3	once	TGTGCCAGCACCCCGCGACTAGCGGGGGGTCGAGCAGATACGCAGTATTTT	CASTPRLAGGRADTQYF
NA	TRBV3-1/TRBV3-2	TRBJ1-2	once	TGTGCCAGCAGCCAAGTGATGGCAGGGAGGGCTGGCTACACCTTC	CASSQVMAGRAGYTF
NA	TRBV18	TRBJ1-1	few	TGTGCCAGCTCCATGACAGTTAACACTGAAGCTTTCTTT	CASSMTVNTEAFF
NA	TRBV5-1	TRBJ2-1	NA	TGCGCCAGCAGCTTGGAGGGAGGCTCCTACAATGAGCAGTTCTTC	CASSLEGGSYNEQFF
NA	TRBV28	TRBJ1-2	NA	TGTGCCAGCACGGGAGCTAACTATGGCTACACCTTC	CASTGANYGYTF
TRBD1	TRBV7-8	TRBJ1-2	NA	TGTGCCAGCAGCTCAAACAGGGGAAACTATGGCTACACCTTC	CASSSNRGNYGYTF
NA	TRBV6-5	TRBJ2-3	NA	TGTGCCAGCAGTTACTCGAGGCGGTTCCGCACAGATACGCAGTATTTT	CASSYSRRFRTDTQYF
NA	TRBV5-1	TRBJ1-1	NA	TGCGCCAGCAGCTCGACAGTTTTGAACACTGAAGCTTTCTTT	CASSSTVLNTEAFF
NA	TRBV9	TRBJ2-2	NA	TGTGCCAGCAGCGTAGCAGGGGTCAACACCGGGGAGCTGTTTTTT	CASSVAGVNTGELFF
TRBD1	TRBV9	TRBJ2-5	NA	TGTGCCAGCAGCGTAGGCTTTGGACAGGGGCAAGAGACCCAGTACTTC	CASSVGFGQGQETQYF
NA	TRBV18	TRBJ1-1	NA	TGTGCCAGCTCCCTCGAGGTGGACACTGAAGCTTTCTTT	CASSLEVDTEAFF
TRBD1	TRBV18	TRBJ1-5	NA	TGTGCCAGCTCGCCAAATCGACAGGGGAGTAATCAGCCCCAGCATTTT	CASSPNRQGSNQPQHF
NA	TRBV5-5	TRBJ1-5	NA	TGTGCCAGCAGCTTCGGAGTTGTTGGCAATCAGCCCCAGCATTTT	CASSFGVVGNQPQHF
NA	TRBV3-1/TRBV3-2	TRBJ2-3	NA	TGTGCCAGCAGCCAAGATTTGAGCGGAGGGCGCGCAGATACGCAGTATTTT	CASSQDLSGGRADTQYF
TRBD2	TRBV6-5	TRBJ2-2	NA	TGTGCCAGCAATCGACTAGCGAAGAACACCGGGGAGCTGTTTTTT	CASNRLAKNTGELFF
NA	TRBV7-3	TRBJ2-1	NA	TGTGCCAGCAGCTCGGACTCGAGCTCCTACAATGAGCAGTTCTTC	CASSSDSSSYNEQFF
TRBD1	TRBV19	TRBJ1-6	NA	TGTGCCAGTAGTATAGCCTACAGGGGAGGTTCCTATAATTCACCCCTCCACTTT	CASSIAYRGGSYNSPLHF
TRBD1	TRBV6-6	TRBJ1-2	NA	TGTGCCAGCCTCCCCCGGACAGGGGTCAACTATGGCTACACCTTC	CASLPRTGVNYGYTF
NA	TRBV14	TRBJ1-2	NA	TGTGCCAGCAGCCAAGCTACCACTTATGGCTACACCTTC	CASSQATTYGYTF
TRBD1	TRBV28	TRBJ1-1	NA	TGTGCCAGCAGTTTAGAGGGGGCGGGCACTGAAGCTTTCTTT	CASSLEGAGTEAFF
TRBD1	TRBV18	TRBJ1-1	NA	TGTGCCAGCTCAGAAAACAGGGGTGGAACTGAAGCTTTCTTT	CASSENRGGTEAFF
NA	TRBV24-1	TRBJ1-3	NA	TGTGCCACCAGTGATCCAGGGGCAGGAAACACCATATATTTT	CATSDPGAGNTIYF
TRBD1	TRBV29-1	TRBJ1-1	NA	TGCAGCTTAGGACAGGGGCGAGGAAGGAACGCGTGCTTT	CSLGQGRGRNACF
NA	TRBV6-1	TRBJ1-5	NA	TGTGCCAGCAGTGACGGGTTCTTAAGCAATCAGCCCCAGCATTTT	CASSDGFLSNQPQHF
NA	TRBV10-3	TRBJ1-1	NA	TGTGCCATCCGGTATGGAGGGAACACTGAAGCTTTCTTT	CAIRYGGNTEAFF
TRBD2	TRBV3-1/TRBV3-2	TRBJ2-2	NA	TGTGCCAGCAGCCACCTAGCGGGAGTAGGGACCGGGGAGCTGTTTTTT	CASSHLAGVGTGELFF
NA	TRBV18	TRBJ2-7	once	TGTGCCAGCTCACAAGAGAGCTCCTACGAGCAGTACTTC	CASSQESSYEQYF
NA	TRBV14	TRBJ2-3	NA	TGTGCCAGCAGCCAAGATCGGCCGGGGGATACGCAGTATTTT	CASSQDRPGDTQYF
NA	TRBV9	TRBJ2-2	NA	TGTGCCAGCAGCGTAGCGATGGAGGGGGAGCTGTTTTTT	CASSVAMEGELFF
TRBD2	TRBV6-5	TRBJ2-1	NA	TGTGCCAGCAGGCTCCCGGGACTAGACGAGCAGTTCTTC	CASRLPGLDEQFF
TRBD1	TRBV30	TRBJ2-7	NA	TGTGCCGCGACGAGACAGGGGGGCTACGAGCAGTACTTC	CAATRQGGYEQYF
TRBD1	TRBV2	TRBJ2-7	NA	TGTGCCCTATCGGGACAGGGCGACGAGCAGTACTTC	CALSGQGDEQYF
TRBD2	TRBV5-4	TRBJ2-7	few	TGTGCCAGCAGCTTGGGGGGCCTAGCGGGGTTGGCCTACGAGCAGTACTTC	CASSLGGLAGLAYEQYF
NA	TRBV18	TRBJ2-2	NA	TGTGCCAGCTCACCAAACGGGGGATCGAACACCGGGGAGCTGTTTTTT	CASSPNGGSNTGELFF
NA	TRBV28	TRBJ1-2	NA	TGTGCCAGCAGCCCCCCCGGGACTCCTAACTATGGCTACACCTTC	CASSPPGTPNYGYTF
NA	TRBV28	TRBJ2-3	NA	TGTGCCAGCAGTAACCCGGTTACGCAGTATTTT	CASSNPVTQYF
NA	TRBV6-1	TRBJ1-3	NA	TGTGCCAGCAGTGAATTCGTCGCTGGAAACACCATATATTTT	CASSEFVAGNTIYF
NA	TRBV6-5	TRBJ1-5	NA	TGTGCCAGCAGTCTCAGCGGGAGGGATCAGCCCCAGCATTTT	CASSLSGRDQPQHF
TRBD1	TRBV28	TRBJ1-3	NA	TGTGCCAGCAGTAGACCCGGGACAGTCTCTGGAAACACCATATATTTT	CASSRPGTVSGNTIYF